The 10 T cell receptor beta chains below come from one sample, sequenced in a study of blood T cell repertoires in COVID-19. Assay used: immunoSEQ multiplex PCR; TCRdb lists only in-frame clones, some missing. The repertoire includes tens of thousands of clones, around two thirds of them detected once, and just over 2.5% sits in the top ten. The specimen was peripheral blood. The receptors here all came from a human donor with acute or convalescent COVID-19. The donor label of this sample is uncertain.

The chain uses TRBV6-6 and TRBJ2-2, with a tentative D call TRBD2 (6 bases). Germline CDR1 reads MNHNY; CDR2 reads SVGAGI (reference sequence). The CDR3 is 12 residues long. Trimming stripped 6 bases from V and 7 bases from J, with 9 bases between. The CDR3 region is CASSQTSGELFF. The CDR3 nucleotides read TGTGCCAGCAGCCAGACTAGCGGGGAGCTGTTTTTT.

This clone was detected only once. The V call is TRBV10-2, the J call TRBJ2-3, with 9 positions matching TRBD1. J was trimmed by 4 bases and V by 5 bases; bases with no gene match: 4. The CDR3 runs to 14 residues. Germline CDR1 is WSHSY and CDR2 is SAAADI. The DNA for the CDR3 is TGCGCCAGCAGTATAGGACAGGGGTCAGATACGCAGTATTTT. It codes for CASSIGQGSDTQYF.

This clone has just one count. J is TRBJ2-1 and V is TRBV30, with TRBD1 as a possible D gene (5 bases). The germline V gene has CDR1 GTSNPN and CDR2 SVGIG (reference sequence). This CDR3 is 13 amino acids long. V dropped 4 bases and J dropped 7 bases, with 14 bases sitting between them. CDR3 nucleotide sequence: TGTGCCTGGAAACTCTGGACAAGAAATGAGCAGTTCTTC. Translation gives CAWKLWTRNEQFF.

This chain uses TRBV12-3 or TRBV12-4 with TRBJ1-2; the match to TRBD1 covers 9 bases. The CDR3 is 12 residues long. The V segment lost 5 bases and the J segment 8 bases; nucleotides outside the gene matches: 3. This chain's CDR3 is CASSRDREGYTF. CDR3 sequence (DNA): TGTGCCAGCAGTAGGGACAGGGAGGGCTACACCTTC.

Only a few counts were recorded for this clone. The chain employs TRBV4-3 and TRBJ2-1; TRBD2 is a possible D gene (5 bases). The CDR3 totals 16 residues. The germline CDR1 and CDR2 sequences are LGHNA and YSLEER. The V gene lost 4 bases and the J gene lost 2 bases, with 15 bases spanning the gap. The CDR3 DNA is TGCGCCAGCAGCCGAAGCGGAGCCGGAACCTACAATGAGCAGTTCTTC. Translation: CASSRSGAGTYNEQFF.

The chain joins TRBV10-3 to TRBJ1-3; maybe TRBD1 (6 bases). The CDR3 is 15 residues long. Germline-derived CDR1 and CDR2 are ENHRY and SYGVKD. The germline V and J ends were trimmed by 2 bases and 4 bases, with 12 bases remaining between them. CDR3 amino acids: CAISEMGGRGNTIYF. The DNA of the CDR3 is TGTGCCATCAGTGAGATGGGGGGGCGCGGAAACACCATATATTTT.

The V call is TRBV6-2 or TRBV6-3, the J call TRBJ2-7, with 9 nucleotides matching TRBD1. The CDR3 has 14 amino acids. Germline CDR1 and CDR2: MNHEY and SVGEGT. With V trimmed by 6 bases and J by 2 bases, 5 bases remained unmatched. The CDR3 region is CASSKGQGTYEQYF. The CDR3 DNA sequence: TGTGCCAGCAGCAAGGGACAGGGCACCTACGAGCAGTACTTC.

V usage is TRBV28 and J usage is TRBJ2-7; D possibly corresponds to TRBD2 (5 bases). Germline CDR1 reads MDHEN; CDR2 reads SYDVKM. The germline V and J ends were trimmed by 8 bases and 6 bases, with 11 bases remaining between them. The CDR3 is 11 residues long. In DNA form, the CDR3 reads TGTGCCAGCGAGGGTTTTTCCGAGCAGTACGTC. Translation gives CASEGFSEQYV.

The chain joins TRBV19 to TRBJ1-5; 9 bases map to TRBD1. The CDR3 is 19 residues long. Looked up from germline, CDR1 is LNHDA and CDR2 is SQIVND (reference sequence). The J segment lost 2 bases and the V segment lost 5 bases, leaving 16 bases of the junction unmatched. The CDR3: CASSLTGRGQGWGNQPQHF. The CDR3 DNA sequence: TGTGCCAGTAGTTTGACAGGCCGGGGACAGGGCTGGGGCAATCAGCCCCAGCATTTT.

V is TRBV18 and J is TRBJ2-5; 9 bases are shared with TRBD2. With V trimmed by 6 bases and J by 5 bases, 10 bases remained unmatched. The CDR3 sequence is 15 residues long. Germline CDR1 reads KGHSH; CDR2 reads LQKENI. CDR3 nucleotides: TGTGCCAGCTCTCGTCTGGGACTAGCCACGGAGACCCAGTACTTC. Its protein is CASSRLGLATETQYF. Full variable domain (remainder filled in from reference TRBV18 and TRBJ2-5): NAGVMQNPRHLVRRRGQEARLRCSPMKGHSHVYWYRQLPEEGLKFMVYLQKENIIDESGMPKERFSAEFPKEGPSILRIQQVVRGDSAAYFCASSRLGLATETQYFGPGTRLLVL.